The 16 T cell receptor beta chains listed next were all sequenced from one sample in a study of T-cell reconstitution after alpha-beta-depleted transplantation in children (dated by TCRdb to 2016 to 2018). Receptor libraries were prepared by PCR. Sequencing instrument: Illumina HiSeq 2500. Molecular barcoding was employed in the preparation of TCR libraries, with unique molecular identifiers being used to normalize TCRbeta repertoire quantification. Using fastp trimming at Q25 and MiXCR clonotype assembly, TCRdb reanalyzed the public sequencing data and kept in-frame beta chains. Each entry merges the rows of one CDR3 protein and shows their most common DNA and genes. The sample includes more than 450,000 distinct CDR3 sequences, with roughly 18% observed a single time. The top ten clonotypes cover less than 4% of the sample. The starting material was PBMCs from the stem cell graft donor, obtained from the stem cell graft. The receptors shown here come from a human donor who donated a stem cell graft to a child with acute lymphoblastic leukemia.

V gene TRBV29-1 combines with J gene TRBJ2-7; 8 bases map to TRBD1. J was trimmed by 0 bases and V by 6 bases; bases with no gene match: 4. Germline V gives CDR1 SQVTM, CDR2 ANQGSEA. The CDR3 length is 13 residues. The CDR3 coding sequence is TGCAGCGTGAGGGGACAGGCCTCCTACGAGCAGTACTTC. Amino acids: CSVRGQASYEQYF.

This clonotype has a handful of counts. The chain recombines TRBV29-1 with TRBJ1-2; D is uncertain. Trimming pared 1 base from V and 5 bases from J, leaving 5 bases between. Germline CDR1 reads SQVTM; CDR2 reads ANQGSEA. The CDR3 consists of 11 residues. The CDR3 DNA is TGCAGCGTTGAAGGGGTTTATGGCTACACCTTC. As protein: CSVEGVYGYTF.

This chain connects TRBV4-2 to TRBJ2-1, with D possibly matching TRBD2 (5 bases). Trimming shortened V by 3 bases and J by 7 bases, and 19 bases separated the two germline ends. The V gene's germline CDR1 is LGHNA and CDR2 YNFKEQ. The length of the CDR3 is 16 residues. CDR3 loop: CASSHPEDGMVNEQFF. In DNA form, the CDR3 reads TGTGCCAGCAGCCACCCAGAGGACGGGATGGTTAATGAGCAGTTCTTC.

The CDR3 is CASSVGEGQYEQYF. The CDR3, as DNA: TGTGCCAGCAGCGTAGGAGAGGGTCAGTACGAGCAGTACTTC. The chain couples TRBV9 to TRBJ2-7, with D perhaps matching TRBD2 (5 bases). From germline, CDR1 is SGDLS and CDR2 YYNGEE. The CDR3 consists of 14 residues. V shed 0 bases and J shed 4 bases, with 11 bases lying between them.

J is TRBJ1-1 and V is TRBV7-9, with a tentative D call TRBD1 (5 bases). V was cut by 4 bases and J by 1 base, with 16 bases left in between. The germline V gene encodes CDR1 SEHNR and CDR2 FQNEAQ (reference sequence). The CDR3 is made up of 16 amino acids. The CDR3 nucleotides read TGTGCCAGCAGCTCCGTTGGGGCAGGGCGGAACACTGAAGCTTTCTTT. Encoded protein: CASSSVGAGRNTEAFF.

The J gene is TRBJ2-7, the V gene TRBV14, with 9 bases fitting TRBD2. The V segment lost 4 bases and the J segment 3 bases; nucleotides outside the gene matches: 7. Germline values: CDR1 SGHDN, CDR2 FVKESK. The CDR3 is 15 residues long. The CDR3 here is CASSRGLAGIYEQYF. DNA of the CDR3: TGTGCCAGCAGCCGCGGTCTAGCGGGAATCTACGAGCAGTACTTC.

This clonotype has ten or more counts. The rearrangement joins TRBV5-1 to TRBJ2-1, with TRBD2 matching 8 bases. V shed 0 bases, J shed 8 bases, and the junction held 4 bases outside the gene matches. CDR1 is SGHRS, CDR2 YFSETQ, per germline. The length of the CDR3 is 14 residues. This CDR3 reads CASSLGTSMDEQFF. As DNA, the CDR3 is TGCGCCAGCAGCTTGGGGACTAGCATGGATGAGCAGTTCTTC.

This clonotype was recorded a few times. The chain combines TRBV20-1 with TRBJ2-7; 14 nucleotides match TRBD2. The germline V gene has CDR1 DFQATT and CDR2 SNEGSKA (reference sequence). Germline trimming cut 5 bases from V and 3 bases from J; bases unmatched to any gene: 24. This CDR3 is 21 amino acids long. Here the CDR3 DNA reads TGCAGTGCTCGATCTGTATCCGGGACTAGCGGGGGCCAAGGAGGGGTCTACGAGCAGTACTTC. This gives the protein CSARSVSGTSGGQGGVYEQYF.

V and J are TRBV5-1 and TRBJ2-1, with TRBD2 matching over 7 bases. CDR1 and CDR2 from the germline V gene are SGHRS and YFSETQ. The junction had 13 bases not matched to a gene; V was cut back by 1 base and J by 9 bases. The CDR3 runs to 16 residues. The chain's CDR3 is CASSLRLAVWEPEQFF. CDR3 DNA sequence: TGCGCCAGCAGCTTGAGGCTAGCGGTCTGGGAACCTGAGCAGTTCTTC.

The genes are TRBV5-1 and TRBJ2-7; 9 bases are a match to TRBD1. The CDR3 spans 16 residues. V gave up 4 bases and J gave up 0 bases; unmatched junction bases: 8. Germline V gene sequence: CDR1 SGHRS, CDR2 YFSETQ. The CDR3 DNA sequence: TGCGCCAGCAGCCCCGGGACAGGGCAACCCTCCTACGAGCAGTACTTC. Its translation: CASSPGTGQPSYEQYF.

In its sample, this clonotype was seen a few times. The chain is built from TRBV12-3 or TRBV12-4 and TRBJ2-7, with TRBD2 matching 7 bases. The CDR3 runs to 14 residues. The V gene end was trimmed by 7 bases and the J gene end by 2 bases; junction bases not matched to a gene: 8. The CDR3 is CASTPVGGTYEQYF. Written as DNA, the CDR3 is TGTGCCAGCACCCCCGTGGGAGGGACCTACGAGCAGTACTTC.

This chain links TRBV27 with TRBJ2-3, with D possibly matching TRBD2 (5 bases). With 6 bases removed from V and 5 bases from J, the gap between germline ends came to 12 bases. Germline CDR1 is MNHEY and CDR2 is SMNVEV (reference sequence). The CDR3 contains 13 residues. This chain's CDR3 is CASRLSSEDTQYF. DNA of the CDR3: TGTGCCAGCAGACTAAGTAGCGAAGATACGCAGTATTTT.

This clonotype was seen a handful of times. The chain links TRBV9 to TRBJ2-5; perhaps TRBD1 as D (5 bases). Germline-derived CDR1 and CDR2 are SGDLS and YYNGEE. This CDR3 comprises 14 residues. Between the trimmed V and J ends, which lost 0 bases and 4 bases, there was a span of 10 bases. CDR3 sequence: CASSVEGASETQYF. The CDR3 DNA follows: TGTGCCAGCAGCGTAGAAGGGGCTTCAGAGACCCAGTACTTC.

The V and J genes are TRBV5-1 and TRBJ2-2, with 10 bases fitting TRBD2. In germline, CDR1 is SGHRS, CDR2 YFSETQ. The CDR3 loop spans 17 amino acids. The ends lost 1 base at V and 1 base at J; junction bases unmatched: 4. CDR3 region: CASSLTVAGGNTGELFF. CDR3 bases: TGCGCCAGCAGCTTGACTGTAGCGGGAGGGAACACCGGGGAGCTGTTTTTT. The full variable domain, with the rest looked up from reference TRBV5-1 and TRBJ2-2, is KAGVTQTPRYLIKTRGQQVTLSCSPISGHRSVSWYQQTPGQGLQFLFEYFSETQRNKGNFPGRFSGRQFSNSRSEMNVSTLELGDSALYLCASSLTVAGGNTGELFFGEGSRLTVL.

This clonotype was observed a handful of times. This chain links TRBV19 with TRBJ1-1, with D maybe TRBD1 (5 bases). In germline, CDR1 is LNHDA, CDR2 SQIVND (reference sequence). The CDR3 length is 14 residues. V lost 3 bases, J lost 4 bases, and 12 bases lay in between. The CDR3 sequence is CASSMEGGATEAFF. In nucleotides, the CDR3 is TGTGCCAGTAGTATGGAAGGAGGGGCCACTGAAGCTTTCTTT.

This clonotype was seen more than once but under ten times. The chain has TRBV4-1 and TRBJ2-1; 9 bases line up with TRBD2. Unmatched junction bases numbered 8, after V lost 4 bases and J lost 4 bases. CDR1 is MGHRA, CDR2 YSYEKL, per germline. This CDR3 comprises 16 residues. In DNA, the CDR3 is TGCGCCAGCAGCCCCTCCTCTAGCGGGGTATACAATGAGCAGTTCTTC. It translates to CASSPSSSGVYNEQFF.